Each of the 20 T cell receptor beta chains below was sequenced from the same sample in a study of cytomegalovirus exposure and HLA in healthy donors. Here immunoSEQ multiplex PCR was the method, and the copy in TCRdb shows in-frame clones only, minus some. The profile shows some 170,000 clones, roughly 89% of them singletons. The sample was PBMCs. Source of these receptors: a woman under 30 in good health and CMV-seropositive.

The chain employs TRBV6-1 and TRBJ1-1, with TRBD1 identical over 7 bases. Germline V lookup: CDR1 MNHNS, CDR2 SASEGT. The CDR3 loop spans 14 amino acids. Trimming took 7 bases from V and 0 from J; bases not matched to a gene: 5. This CDR3 reads CASTQGQMNTEAFF. DNA of the CDR3: TGTGCCAGCACTCAGGGACAGATGAACACTGAAGCTTTCTTT.

This chain connects TRBV5-6 to TRBJ2-7; D gene uncertain. The CDR3 extends over 12 amino acids. CDR1 and CDR2 (germline): SGHDT, YYEEEE. Trimming removed 2 bases at V and 3 bases at J, with 6 bases between. The CDR3 loop is CASSLQVYEQYF. As DNA, the CDR3 is TGTGCCAGCAGCTTACAAGTCTACGAGCAGTACTTC.

The chain is built from TRBV7-2 and TRBJ2-7; D is uncertain. V lost 3 bases, J lost 1 base, and 7 bases lay in between. CDR3 length: 13 residues. CDR1 and CDR2 from the germline V gene are SGHTA and FQGNSA. The DNA for the CDR3 is TGTGCCAGCAGCTTCGGTAGTTCCTACGAGCAGTACTTC. Protein: CASSFGSSYEQYF.

CDR3 sequence: CASSPGPAGYNEQFF. The CDR3 coding sequence is TGTGCCAGCAGCCCGGGACCAGCGGGATACAATGAGCAGTTCTTC. The chain employs TRBV11-1 and TRBJ2-1; 7 bases align to TRBD2. The CDR3 extends over 15 amino acids. Germline trimming cut 5 bases from V and 4 bases from J; bases unmatched to any gene: 8. The V gene's germline CDR1 is SGHAT and CDR2 FQDESV (reference sequence).

This CDR3 is CSAREGLTQYF. DNA for the CDR3: TGCAGTGCTAGAGAGGGACTAACGCAGTATTTT. The chain employs TRBV20-1 and TRBJ2-3; 7 bases agree with TRBD2. CDR1 is DFQATT and CDR2 is SNEGSKA in the germline V gene (reference sequence). V shed 0 bases and J 9 bases; nucleotides not matched to a gene: 0. The CDR3 sequence is 11 residues long.

V usage is TRBV11-3 and J usage is TRBJ2-3; D is uncertain. The CDR3 runs to 14 residues. Looked up from germline, CDR1 is SGHNT and CDR2 is YENEEA. Trimming took off 1 base at V and 5 bases at J, with 10 bases between the two ends. The CDR3 DNA reads as TGTGCCAGCAGCTTAGGATTTGCGGTAGATACGCAGTATTTT. It is translated as CASSLGFAVDTQYF.

The J gene is TRBJ1-5, the V gene TRBV5-1; 8 bases match TRBD1. The germline gives CDR1 SGHRS, CDR2 YFSETQ. The CDR3 loop spans 16 amino acids. V dropped 5 bases and J dropped 5; count of bases not matched to a gene: 12. The CDR3 DNA is TGCGCCAGCAGGATTGGGGGGGACAGGATCGATCAGCCCCAGCATTTT. It codes for CASRIGGDRIDQPQHF.

The V call is TRBV7-9, the J call TRBJ2-3, with 9 bases that match TRBD2. CDR1 and CDR2 from the germline V gene are SEHNR and FQNEAQ (reference sequence). The CDR3 extends over 15 amino acids. Trimming cost V 2 bases and J 8 bases; bases outside gene matches: 8. DNA for the CDR3: TGTGCCAGCAGCTTATGGCGGGAGGGTGAGTCTACGCAGTATTTT. This sequence encodes CASSLWREGESTQYF.

This clone has more than one count but fewer than ten. The chain uses TRBV15 and TRBJ2-2; TRBD2 agrees at 8 bases. The CDR3 totals 15 residues. The trim removed 4 bases at V and 4 bases at J, leaving 5 bases unmatched. CDR1 LNHNV and CDR2 YYDKDF come from the germline V gene (reference sequence). The chain's CDR3 is CATSNAGGFTGELFF. As DNA, the CDR3 is TGTGCCACCAGCAACGCGGGGGGTTTCACCGGGGAGCTGTTTTTT.

This sequence joins TRBV4-1 and TRBJ2-7, with 10 bases fitting TRBD2. This CDR3 comprises 17 residues. Germline V gene data show CDR1 as MGHRA and CDR2 as YSYEKL. Trimming removed 0 bases from V and 1 base from J; junction bases left unmatched: 6. In DNA, the CDR3 is TGCGCCAGCAGCCAAGAGGCTAGCGGGAGTAGGTCCTACGAGCAGTACTTC. Protein product: CASSQEASGSRSYEQYF.

V and J are TRBV13 and TRBJ2-7, with TRBD1 as a possible D gene (5 bases). The CDR3 is made up of 13 amino acids. Per germline, CDR1 PRHDT and CDR2 FYEKMQ (reference sequence). V lost 2 bases to trimming and J lost 5 bases, with 10 bases between them. CDR3 bases: TGTGCCAGCAGCTTATTAAGGGGCAACGAGCAGTACTTC. Translating gives CASSLLRGNEQYF.

The V gene is TRBV14, the J gene TRBJ2-7, with D perhaps TRBD2 (5 bases). Deletions cut 0 bases from V and 3 bases from J, with 12 bases between. The germline gives CDR1 SGHDN, CDR2 FVKESK. The CDR3 spans 15 residues. CDR3 region: CASSQEASWSYEQYF. The CDR3 DNA is TGTGCCAGCAGCCAAGAAGCTAGCTGGAGCTACGAGCAGTACTTC. Variable domain in full (rest from reference TRBV14 and TRBJ2-7): EAGVTQFPSHSVIEKGQTVTLRCDPISGHDNLYWYRRVMGKEIKFLLHFVKESKQDESGMPNNRFLAERTGGTYSTLKVQPAELEDSGVYFCASSQEASWSYEQYFGPGTRLTVT.

The rearrangement joins TRBV7-2 to TRBJ2-1; 7 nucleotides match TRBD2. Germline V gives CDR1 SGHTA, CDR2 FQGNSA. The CDR3 totals 15 residues. V lost 2 bases, J lost 1 base, and 2 bases stayed unmatched. The CDR3 sequence is CASSLSGGSYNEQFF. In nucleotides, the CDR3 is TGTGCCAGCAGCTTATCGGGAGGTTCCTACAATGAGCAGTTCTTC.

The chain is built from TRBV5-1 and TRBJ2-3; the match to TRBD2 covers 13 bases. Germline CDR1 and CDR2: SGHRS and YFSETQ. J lost 4 bases, V lost 3 bases, and 2 bases had no gene match. The CDR3 length is 15 residues. CDR3 protein: CASSSGLAGADTQYF. The DNA for the CDR3 is TGCGCCAGCAGCTCCGGACTAGCGGGAGCAGATACGCAGTATTTT.

The chain joins TRBV6-1 to TRBJ1-2, with 10 bases lining up with TRBD1. The CDR3 consists of 16 residues. With 2 bases clipped from V and 4 bases from J, the junction kept 7 bases outside the gene matches. CDR1 is MNHNS and CDR2 is SASEGT in the germline V gene. This chain's CDR3 is CASSEIGGQGIYGYTF. The CDR3 region has the DNA TGTGCCAGCAGTGAAATAGGGGGACAGGGGATCTATGGCTACACCTTC.

The chain links TRBV18 to TRBJ1-1; D not certain. CDR1 is KGHSH, CDR2 LQKENI, per germline. CDR3 size: 16 residues. V lost 1 base to trimming and J lost 0 bases, with 12 bases between them. The CDR3 sequence: CASSPLRGVLNTEAFF. DNA for the CDR3: TGTGCCAGCTCACCACTACGGGGAGTATTGAACACTGAAGCTTTCTTT.

This rearrangement joins TRBV5-6 to TRBJ1-2, with D perhaps TRBD1 (6 bases). CDR1 and CDR2 from the germline V gene are SGHDT and YYEEEE. Trimming stripped 0 bases from V and 4 bases from J, with 13 bases between. CDR3 size: 15 residues. The CDR3, as DNA: TGTGCCAGCAGCTTGGTTCACAGGGTAGTCTATGGCTACACCTTC. This sequence encodes CASSLVHRVVYGYTF.

V and J are TRBV4-3 and TRBJ2-3, with 7 bases that match TRBD2. CDR1 and CDR2 from the germline V gene are LGHNA and YSLEER. This CDR3 has 17 amino acids. With V trimmed by 0 bases and J by 0 bases, 6 bases remained unmatched. In DNA form, the CDR3 reads TGCGCCAGCAGCCAAGATCGGGGGGACGCTAGCACAGATACGCAGTATTTT. This codes for CASSQDRGDASTDTQYF.

The rearrangement joins TRBV28 to TRBJ2-1, with 9 bases lining up with TRBD2. V shed 3 bases and J 6 bases; nucleotides not matched to a gene: 6. CDR1 is MDHEN, CDR2 SYDVKM, per germline. The CDR3 covers 15 residues. CDR3 in amino acids: CASSFLLAGTNEQFF. DNA for the CDR3: TGTGCCAGCAGTTTTCTGCTAGCGGGGACCAATGAGCAGTTCTTC.

V is TRBV28 and J is TRBJ2-7; tentative D call: TRBD2 (5 bases). The CDR3 is 16 amino acids. Germline V gives CDR1 MDHEN, CDR2 SYDVKM. The germline V and J ends were trimmed by 5 bases and 0 bases, with 17 bases remaining between them. The CDR3 bases are TGTGCCAGCAGTCCCCTGACCAGCGGCCACTCCTACGAGCAGTACTTC. This sequence encodes CASSPLTSGHSYEQYF. Filled out from reference TRBV28 and TRBJ2-7, the complete variable domain reads DVKVTQSSRYLVKRTGEKVFLECVQDMDHENMFWYRQDPGLGLRLIYFSYDVKMKEKGDIPEGYSVSREKKERFSLILESASTNQTSMYLCASSPLTSGHSYEQYFGPGTRLTVT.